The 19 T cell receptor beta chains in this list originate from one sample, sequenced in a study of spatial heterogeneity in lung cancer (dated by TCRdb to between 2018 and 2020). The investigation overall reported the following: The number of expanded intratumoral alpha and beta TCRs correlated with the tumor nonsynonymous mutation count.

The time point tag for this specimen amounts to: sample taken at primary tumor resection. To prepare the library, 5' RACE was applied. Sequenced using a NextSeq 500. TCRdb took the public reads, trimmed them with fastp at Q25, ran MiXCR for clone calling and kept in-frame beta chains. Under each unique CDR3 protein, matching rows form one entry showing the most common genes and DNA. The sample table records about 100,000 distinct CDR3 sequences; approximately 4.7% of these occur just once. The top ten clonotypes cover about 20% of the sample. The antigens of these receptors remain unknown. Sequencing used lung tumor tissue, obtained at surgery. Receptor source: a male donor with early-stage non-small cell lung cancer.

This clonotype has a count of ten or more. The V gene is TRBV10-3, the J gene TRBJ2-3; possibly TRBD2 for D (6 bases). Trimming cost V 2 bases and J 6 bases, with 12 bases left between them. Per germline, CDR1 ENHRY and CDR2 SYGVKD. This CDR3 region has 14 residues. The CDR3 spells CAISEQLAGDTQYF. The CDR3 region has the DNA TGTGCCATCAGTGAGCAACTAGCTGGGGATACGCAGTATTTT.

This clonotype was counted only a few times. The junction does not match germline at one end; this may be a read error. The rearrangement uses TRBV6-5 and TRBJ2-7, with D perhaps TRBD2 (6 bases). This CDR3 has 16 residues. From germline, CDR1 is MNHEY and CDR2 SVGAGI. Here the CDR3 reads CASSYSRAPRRGEQYF. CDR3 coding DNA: TGTGCCAGCAGCTACTCCCGGGCCCCTAGACGGGGGGAGCAGTACTTC.

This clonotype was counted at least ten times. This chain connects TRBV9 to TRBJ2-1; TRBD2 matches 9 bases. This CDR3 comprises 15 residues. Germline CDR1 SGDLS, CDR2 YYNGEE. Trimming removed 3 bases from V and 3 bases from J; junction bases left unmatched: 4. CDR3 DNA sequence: TGTGCCAGCAGCGCCCTAGCGGGAAACTACAATGAGCAGTTCTTC. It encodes CASSALAGNYNEQFF.

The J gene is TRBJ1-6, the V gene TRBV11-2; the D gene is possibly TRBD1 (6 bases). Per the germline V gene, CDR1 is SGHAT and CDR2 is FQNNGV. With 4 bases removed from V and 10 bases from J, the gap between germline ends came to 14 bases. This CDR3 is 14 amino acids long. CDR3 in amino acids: CASSSYRVHSPLHF. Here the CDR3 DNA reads TGTGCCAGCAGCTCATACAGGGTTCACTCACCCCTCCACTTT.

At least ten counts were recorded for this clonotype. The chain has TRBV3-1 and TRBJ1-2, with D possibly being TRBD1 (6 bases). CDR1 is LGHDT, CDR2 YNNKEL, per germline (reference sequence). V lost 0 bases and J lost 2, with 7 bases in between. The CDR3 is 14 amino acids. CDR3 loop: CASSQEQGNYGYTF. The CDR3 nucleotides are TGTGCCAGCAGCCAAGAGCAGGGGAACTATGGCTACACCTTC.

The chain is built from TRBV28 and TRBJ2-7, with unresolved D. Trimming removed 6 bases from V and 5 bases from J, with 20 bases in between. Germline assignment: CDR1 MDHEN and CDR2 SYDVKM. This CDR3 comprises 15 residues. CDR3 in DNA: TGTGCCAGCAGGGGTGGGGTCAGGCCTAGGGACGAGCAGTACTTC. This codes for CASRGGVRPRDEQYF.

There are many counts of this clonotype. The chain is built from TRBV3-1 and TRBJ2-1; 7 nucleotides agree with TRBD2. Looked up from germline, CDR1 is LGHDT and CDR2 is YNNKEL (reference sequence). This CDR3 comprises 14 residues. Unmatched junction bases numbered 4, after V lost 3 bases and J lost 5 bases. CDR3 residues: CASSHSSGNNEQFF. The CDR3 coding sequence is TGTGCCAGCAGCCACTCTAGCGGAAACAATGAGCAGTTCTTC.

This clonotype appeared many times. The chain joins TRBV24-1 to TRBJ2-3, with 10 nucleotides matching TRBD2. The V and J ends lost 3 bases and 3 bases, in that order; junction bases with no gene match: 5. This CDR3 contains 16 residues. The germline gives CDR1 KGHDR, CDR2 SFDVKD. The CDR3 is CATSDTASGSTDTQYF. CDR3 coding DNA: TGTGCCACCAGTGATACGGCTAGCGGGAGTACAGATACGCAGTATTTT.

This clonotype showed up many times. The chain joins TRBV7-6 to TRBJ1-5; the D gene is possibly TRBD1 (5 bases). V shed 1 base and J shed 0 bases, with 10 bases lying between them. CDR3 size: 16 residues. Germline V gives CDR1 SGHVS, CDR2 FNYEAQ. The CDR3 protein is CASSLESGYSNQPQHF. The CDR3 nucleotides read TGTGCCAGCAGCTTAGAGTCAGGGTATAGCAATCAGCCCCAGCATTTT.

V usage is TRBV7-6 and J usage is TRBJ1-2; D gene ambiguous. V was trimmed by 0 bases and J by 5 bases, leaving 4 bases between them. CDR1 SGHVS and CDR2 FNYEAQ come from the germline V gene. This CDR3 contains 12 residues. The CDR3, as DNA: TGTGCCAGCAGCTTAGCGGGGTATGGCTACACCTTC. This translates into CASSLAGYGYTF.

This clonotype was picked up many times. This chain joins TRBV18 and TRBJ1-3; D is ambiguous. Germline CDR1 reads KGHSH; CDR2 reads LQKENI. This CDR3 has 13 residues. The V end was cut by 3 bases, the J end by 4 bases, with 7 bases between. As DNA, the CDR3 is TGTGCCAGCTCACCGGGGTACGGAAACACCATATATTTT. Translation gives CASSPGYGNTIYF. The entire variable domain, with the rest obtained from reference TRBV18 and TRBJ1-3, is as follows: NAGVMQNPRHLVRRRGQEARLRCSPMKGHSHVYWYRQLPEEGLKFMVYLQKENIIDESGMPKERFSAEFPKEGPSILRIQQVVRGDSAAYFCASSPGYGNTIYFGEGSWLTVV.

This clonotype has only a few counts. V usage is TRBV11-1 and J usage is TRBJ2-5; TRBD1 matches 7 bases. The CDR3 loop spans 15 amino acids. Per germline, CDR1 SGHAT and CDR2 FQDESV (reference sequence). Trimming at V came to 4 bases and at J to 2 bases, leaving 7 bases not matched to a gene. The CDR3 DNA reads TGTGCCAGCAGCTCCCAGGGGGTACCACAAGAGACCCAGTACTTC. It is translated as CASSSQGVPQETQYF.

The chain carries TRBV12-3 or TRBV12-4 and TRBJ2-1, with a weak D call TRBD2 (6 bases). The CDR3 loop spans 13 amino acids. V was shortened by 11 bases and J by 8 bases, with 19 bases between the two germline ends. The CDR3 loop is CAGGVGRLDEQFF. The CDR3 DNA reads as TGTGCCGGAGGGGTGGGGAGGTTGGATGAGCAGTTCTTC.

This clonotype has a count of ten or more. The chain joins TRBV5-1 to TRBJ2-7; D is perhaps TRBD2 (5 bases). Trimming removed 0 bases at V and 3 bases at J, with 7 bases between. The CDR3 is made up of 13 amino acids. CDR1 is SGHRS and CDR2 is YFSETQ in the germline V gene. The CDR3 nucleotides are TGCGCCAGCAGCTTGGGGACTGACTACGAGCAGTACTTC. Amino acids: CASSLGTDYEQYF.

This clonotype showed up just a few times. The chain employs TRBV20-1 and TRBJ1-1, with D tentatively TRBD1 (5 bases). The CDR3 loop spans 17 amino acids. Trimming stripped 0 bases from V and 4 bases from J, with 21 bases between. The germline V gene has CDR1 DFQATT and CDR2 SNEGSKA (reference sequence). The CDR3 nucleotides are TGCAGTGCTAGAGATCAAGGGACCCCGACCCACGGCACTGAAGCTTTCTTT. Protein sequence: CSARDQGTPTHGTEAFF.

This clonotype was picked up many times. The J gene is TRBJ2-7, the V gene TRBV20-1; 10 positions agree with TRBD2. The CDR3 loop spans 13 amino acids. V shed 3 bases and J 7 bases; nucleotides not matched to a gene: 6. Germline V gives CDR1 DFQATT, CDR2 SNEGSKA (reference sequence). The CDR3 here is CSASFLAGVEQYF. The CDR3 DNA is TGCAGTGCTAGTTTCCTAGCGGGAGTGGAGCAGTACTTC.

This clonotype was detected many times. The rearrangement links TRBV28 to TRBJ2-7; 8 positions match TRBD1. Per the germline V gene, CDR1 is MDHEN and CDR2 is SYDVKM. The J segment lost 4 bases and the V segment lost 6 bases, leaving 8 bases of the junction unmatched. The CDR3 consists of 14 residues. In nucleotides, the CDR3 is TGTGCCAGCAGATATGGACAGGGTACATACGAGCAGTACTTC. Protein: CASRYGQGTYEQYF.

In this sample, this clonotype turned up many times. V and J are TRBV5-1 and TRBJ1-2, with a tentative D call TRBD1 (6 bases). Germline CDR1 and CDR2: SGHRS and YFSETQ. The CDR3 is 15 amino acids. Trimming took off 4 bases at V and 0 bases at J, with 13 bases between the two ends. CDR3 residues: CASSGDTGANYGYTF. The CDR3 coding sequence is TGCGCCAGCAGCGGGGACACGGGAGCTAACTATGGCTACACCTTC. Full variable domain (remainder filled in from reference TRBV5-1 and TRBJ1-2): KAGVTQTPRYLIKTRGQQVTLSCSPISGHRSVSWYQQTPGQGLQFLFEYFSETQRNKGNFPGRFSGRQFSNSRSEMNVSTLELGDSALYLCASSGDTGANYGYTFGSGTRLTVV.

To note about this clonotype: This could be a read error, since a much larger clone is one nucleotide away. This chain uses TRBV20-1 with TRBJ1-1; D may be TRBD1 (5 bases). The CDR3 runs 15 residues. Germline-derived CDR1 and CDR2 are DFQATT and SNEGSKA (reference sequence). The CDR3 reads CGARVGGTVNTEAFF. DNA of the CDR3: TGCGGTGCTAGAGTGGGGGGGACGGTTAACACTGAAGCTTTCTTT.